The 30 T cell receptor beta chains below come from one sample, sequenced in a study of blood T cell repertoires in COVID-19. The repertoire was sequenced with immunoSEQ multiplex PCR; TCRdb's copy has only in-frame clones and lacks some. The data contain roughly 80,000 clones, 80% to 90% of them seen just once; the ten biggest clones take up about 5.3%. Sequences were obtained from peripheral blood. These receptors came from a man in his forties or fifties with active COVID-19.

The gene calls are TRBV11-3 and TRBJ2-2, with 7 bases matching TRBD1. CDR1 and CDR2 (germline): SGHNT, YENEEA. The CDR3 totals 16 residues. V dropped 5 bases and J dropped 8; count of bases not matched to a gene: 14. DNA for the CDR3: TGTGCCAGCAGCGCTTCGAAGGGGGCTCTTCCGGGGGAGCTGTTTTTT. Translated: CASSASKGALPGELFF.

The rearrangement joins TRBV7-9 to TRBJ1-4; 9 bases fit TRBD1. The ends lost 6 bases at V and 8 bases at J; junction bases unmatched: 7. CDR1 and CDR2 from the germline V gene are SEHNR and FQNEAQ (reference sequence). This CDR3 has 14 residues. The chain's CDR3 is CASSPRDRAEKLFF. CDR3 nucleotide sequence: TGTGCCAGCAGTCCCCGGGACAGGGCCGAAAAACTGTTTTTT.

The chain recombines TRBV5-1 with TRBJ2-5, with TRBD2 matching 11 bases. This CDR3 has 15 residues. Germline-derived CDR1 and CDR2 are SGHRS and YFSETQ. V shed 7 bases, J shed 4 bases, and the junction held 9 bases outside the gene matches. CDR3 nucleotides: TGCGCCAGCCTCGTTAGCGGGGGGGCCAGAGAGACCCAGTACTTC. It is translated as CASLVSGGARETQYF.

The chain has TRBV18 and TRBJ1-2; 7 bases map to TRBD1. Germline assignment: CDR1 KGHSH and CDR2 LQKENI. The CDR3 covers 14 residues. The V and J ends lost 3 bases and 4 bases, in that order; junction bases with no gene match: 5. This chain's CDR3 is CASSPPGQTYGYTF. The CDR3 bases are TGTGCCAGCTCACCCCCGGGACAGACCTATGGCTACACCTTC.

This chain connects TRBV19 to TRBJ2-5; D might be TRBD2 (7 bases). Trimming removed 6 bases at V and 5 bases at J, with 16 bases between. Germline V gives CDR1 LNHDA, CDR2 SQIVND (reference sequence). The CDR3 length is 14 residues. CDR3 residues: CASSTQGGSETQYF. As DNA, the CDR3 is TGTGCCAGTAGCACACAGGGCGGGAGCGAGACCCAGTACTTC.

The count of this clone is one. The chain combines TRBV28 with TRBJ1-4; 9 bases map to TRBD1. After removal of 6 bases from V and 7 bases from J, the junction contained 9 bases not matched to a gene. The CDR3 is 15 residues long. Germline CDR1 MDHEN, CDR2 SYDVKM. The CDR3 bases are TGTGCCAGCAGCCCTACAGGGGGCCGCGGTGAAAAACTGTTTTTT. Translated, it gives CASSPTGGRGEKLFF.

This clone was counted once. The rearrangement joins TRBV27 to TRBJ2-1, with 7 bases lining up with TRBD1. Germline CDR1 MNHEY, CDR2 SMNVEV (reference sequence). The ends lost 5 bases at V and 0 bases at J; junction bases unmatched: 10. The CDR3 is 17 residues long. In nucleotides, the CDR3 is TGTGCCAGCAGTCCCAAATTGACAGGGATCTCCTACAATGAGCAGTTCTTC. Translating it yields CASSPKLTGISYNEQFF.

The chain combines TRBV7-2 with TRBJ2-3; D ambiguous. Germline CDR1 and CDR2: SGHTA and FQGNSA. Trimming shortened V by 6 bases and J by 0 bases, and 7 bases separated the two germline ends. The CDR3 is made up of 13 amino acids. DNA of the CDR3: TGTGCCAGCAGTCTTCCTAGCACAGATACGCAGTATTTT. Protein product: CASSLPSTDTQYF.

V gene TRBV6-5 combines with J gene TRBJ2-5; a possible D gene is TRBD1 (6 bases). V lost 5 bases, J lost 4 bases, and 11 bases lay in between. Germline CDR1 and CDR2: MNHEY and SVGAGI. The CDR3 covers 13 residues. CDR3 bases: TGTGCCAGCAGTCGAATCAGGGGAGAGACCCAGTACTTC. This codes for CASSRIRGETQYF.

The chain joins TRBV7-2 to TRBJ2-1; tentatively, D is TRBD1 (6 bases). Looked up from germline, CDR1 is SGHTA and CDR2 is FQGNSA. V was cut by 2 bases and J by 6 bases, with 11 bases left in between. The CDR3 loop spans 14 amino acids. The CDR3 spells CASSLQGQSNEQFF. Here the CDR3 DNA reads TGTGCCAGCAGCTTACAAGGACAGTCCAATGAGCAGTTCTTC.

This chain joins TRBV2 and TRBJ2-5, with TRBD2 identical over 16 bases. Germline trimming cut 6 bases from V and 4 bases from J; bases unmatched to any gene: 11. The CDR3 is 18 residues long. Germline CDR1 and CDR2: SNHLY and FYNNEI. CDR3 loop: CASRTGTSGRASGETQYF. CDR3 in DNA: TGTGCCAGCAGGACGGGGACTAGCGGGAGGGCGTCGGGAGAGACCCAGTACTTC.

The rearrangement joins TRBV5-6 to TRBJ1-1; no definite D call. The germline CDR1 and CDR2 sequences are SGHDT and YYEEEE. This CDR3 is built from 14 residues. Deletions cut 2 bases from V and 3 bases from J, with 11 bases between. In nucleotides, the CDR3 is TGTGCCAGCAGCTTCCCCATGCGGGACACTGAAGCTTTCTTT. It encodes CASSFPMRDTEAFF.

The V gene is TRBV25-1, the J gene TRBJ1-2, with 10 bases matching TRBD1. J was trimmed by 7 bases and V by 6 bases; bases with no gene match: 5. Germline V CDR1 and CDR2: MGHDK, SYGVNS. The CDR3 covers 13 residues. CDR3 amino acids: CASRGTGVTGYTF. CDR3 coding DNA: TGTGCCAGCAGAGGGACAGGGGTTACTGGCTACACCTTC.

The CDR3 DNA reads TGTGCCAGCAACCTAGCGGGAGTCGGCACAGATACGCAGTATTTT. As protein: CASNLAGVGTDTQYF. V is TRBV7-2 and J is TRBJ2-3, with TRBD2 matching over 10 bases. The V gene end was trimmed by 7 bases and the J gene end by 1 base; junction bases not matched to a gene: 5. There are 15 residues in the CDR3. CDR1 and CDR2 from the germline V gene are SGHTA and FQGNSA.

The chain has TRBV19 and TRBJ2-7, with 8 bases that match TRBD2. This CDR3 contains 13 residues. The V gene end was trimmed by 2 bases and the J gene end by 4 bases; junction bases not matched to a gene: 1. The V gene's germline CDR1 is LNHDA and CDR2 SQIVND (reference sequence). Written as DNA, the CDR3 is TGTGCCAGTAGTATAACTAGCGGATACGAGCAGTACTTC. Protein: CASSITSGYEQYF.

The chain couples TRBV28 to TRBJ2-6; D possibly corresponds to TRBD2 (5 bases). CDR3 length: 14 residues. Trimming removed 10 bases from V and 4 bases from J, with 14 bases in between. The germline CDR1 and CDR2 sequences are MDHEN and SYDVKM. The CDR3, as DNA: TGTGCCACCCTCCGAGGGTACGGGGCCAACGTCCTGACTTTC. It specifies CATLRGYGANVLTF.

This sequence joins TRBV9 and TRBJ2-2; D possibly corresponds to TRBD2 (5 bases). The CDR3 is made up of 15 amino acids. Germline V CDR1 and CDR2: SGDLS, YYNGEE. V was trimmed by 0 bases and J by 0 bases, leaving 6 bases between them. In DNA form, the CDR3 reads TGTGCCAGCAGCGTAGGGACTCCGAACACCGGGGAGCTGTTTTTT. Translated, it gives CASSVGTPNTGELFF.

The rearrangement links TRBV28 to TRBJ1-2; 8 bases are a match to TRBD1. CDR3 size: 14 residues. With V trimmed by 6 bases and J by 7 bases, 10 bases remained unmatched. Germline V CDR1 and CDR2: MDHEN, SYDVKM. The CDR3 protein is CASSFPGGAAGYTF. For the CDR3, the DNA is TGTGCCAGCAGCTTCCCAGGGGGCGCGGCTGGCTACACCTTC.

The J gene is TRBJ2-7, the V gene TRBV15, with TRBD1 as a possible D gene (6 bases). This CDR3 is 14 amino acids long. Germline loops: CDR1 LNHNV, CDR2 YYDKDF (reference sequence). V lost 2 bases, J lost 6 bases, and 14 bases lay in between. CDR3 sequence reads: CATSRNRVNSEQYF. The CDR3 DNA is TGTGCCACCAGCAGAAACAGGGTGAATTCCGAGCAGTACTTC.

This clone was recorded once. V gene TRBV10-3 combines with J gene TRBJ2-7, with D perhaps TRBD1 (5 bases). CDR3 length equals 15 residues. The V end was cut by 3 bases, the J end by 2 bases, with 14 bases between. Germline V gene sequence: CDR1 ENHRY, CDR2 SYGVKD. The CDR3 here is CAISDAAGPPYEQYF. In nucleotides, the CDR3 is TGTGCCATCAGTGACGCGGCAGGGCCCCCCTACGAGCAGTACTTC.

This rearrangement joins TRBV4-3 to TRBJ1-1, with a weak D call TRBD1 (6 bases). CDR3 length: 14 amino acids. CDR1 is LGHNA, CDR2 YSLEER, per germline. Trimming took off 3 bases at V and 10 bases at J, with 18 bases between the two ends. CDR3 protein: CASSQAQGSVSAFF. In nucleotides, the CDR3 is TGCGCCAGCAGCCAGGCACAGGGTTCGGTCTCAGCTTTCTTT.

The rearrangement links TRBV28 to TRBJ1-5; D might be TRBD1 (6 bases). Deletions cut 2 bases from V and 2 bases from J, with 25 bases between. The CDR3 runs 20 residues. Germline-derived CDR1 and CDR2 are MDHEN and SYDVKM. DNA for the CDR3: TGTGCCAGCAGTTTAAGGGGGGGGGACGCCCGTGAATATGGCAATCAGCCCCAGCATTTT. It encodes CASSLRGGDAREYGNQPQHF. Based on the CDR3 plus reference TRBV28 and TRBJ1-5, the full variable domain is DVKVTQSSRYLVKRTGEKVFLECVQDMDHENMFWYRQDPGLGLRLIYFSYDVKMKEKGDIPEGYSVSREKKERFSLILESASTNQTSMYLCASSLRGGDAREYGNQPQHFGDGTRLSIL.

The chain employs TRBV6-5 and TRBJ1-5, with D perhaps TRBD1 (6 bases). This CDR3 is built from 14 residues. In germline, CDR1 is MNHEY, CDR2 SVGAGI. V lost 6 bases and J lost 5, with 14 bases in between. The CDR3 protein is CASSPTGIYQPQHF. The CDR3 region has the DNA TGTGCCAGCAGCCCCACAGGGATCTATCAGCCCCAGCATTTT.

The CDR3 sequence is CASRLSGTGLGTEAFF. DNA of the CDR3: TGTGCCAGCAGGCTTTCCGGGACAGGGTTAGGCACTGAAGCTTTCTTT. This sequence joins TRBV6-6 and TRBJ1-1; 9 bases align to TRBD1. CDR3 length: 16 residues. Germline CDR1 and CDR2: MNHNY and SVGAGI (reference sequence). The ends lost 6 bases at V and 4 bases at J; junction bases unmatched: 12.

As DNA, the CDR3 is TGTGCCAGCAGCTCCGACCGGGACAGGGATACCTACGAGCAGTACTTC. It specifies CASSSDRDRDTYEQYF. The chain combines TRBV12-1 with TRBJ2-7; the table names TRBD1, a call not compared with the DNA. TRBV12-1 is noted as a pseudogene. This CDR3 region has 16 residues.

The chain combines TRBV7-2 with TRBJ1-3; no clear D gene. Germline loops: CDR1 SGHTA, CDR2 FQGNSA. This CDR3 contains 16 residues. The V gene lost 1 base and the J gene lost 0 bases, with 10 bases spanning the gap. The CDR3 coding sequence is TGTGCCAGCAGCTTAGGCCCCACGAGCTCTGGAAACACCATATATTTT. As protein: CASSLGPTSSGNTIYF.

This clone was detected a few times. This sequence joins TRBV6-4 and TRBJ1-6, with unresolved D. V was shortened by 2 bases and J by 13 bases, with 9 bases between the two germline ends. Germline V gene data show CDR1 as MRHNA and CDR2 as SNTAGT. The CDR3 consists of 12 residues. The CDR3 loop is CASSDRVGPLHF. In DNA, the CDR3 is TGTGCCAGCAGTGACCGAGTTGGTCCCCTCCACTTT.

The rearrangement links TRBV11-1 to TRBJ2-2, with 8 bases matching TRBD1. Per the germline V gene, CDR1 is SGHAT and CDR2 is FQDESV (reference sequence). CDR3 length: 16 residues. V lost 2 bases and J lost 1; bases outside the gene matches: 3. The CDR3 protein is CASSLRTGRNTGELFF. CDR3 nucleotide sequence: TGTGCCAGCAGCTTAAGGACAGGGAGGAACACCGGGGAGCTGTTTTTT.

This clone was picked up one time. This chain joins TRBV6-2 or TRBV6-3 and TRBJ1-1; 7 nucleotides line up with TRBD1. The length of the CDR3 is 15 residues. Per the germline V gene, CDR1 is MNHEY and CDR2 is SVGEGT. V trimming: 5 bases; J trimming: 1 base; junction bases outside the gene matches: 7. The CDR3 DNA reads TGTGCCAGCAGTACCCACAGGGGTGCGAACACTGAAGCTTTCTTT. Encoded protein: CASSTHRGANTEAFF.

This chain uses TRBV5-1 with TRBJ2-5, with a weak D call TRBD1 (6 bases). Trimming removed 7 bases at V and 5 bases at J, with 21 bases between. The CDR3 length is 15 residues. Germline CDR1 is SGHRS and CDR2 is YFSETQ. The DNA of the CDR3 is TGCGCCAGCGGCCCCACAGGGACCCCGGAGGAGACCCAGTACTTC. Encoded protein: CASGPTGTPEETQYF. Drawing the rest from reference TRBV5-1 and TRBJ2-5, the complete variable domain is KAGVTQTPRYLIKTRGQQVTLSCSPISGHRSVSWYQQTPGQGLQFLFEYFSETQRNKGNFPGRFSGRQFSNSRSEMNVSTLELGDSALYLCASGPTGTPEETQYFGPGTRLLVL.